The entry that follows covers one T cell receptor beta chain sequence. Its antigen is still unknown. The sample is drawn from a study of CD8+ T cells in alopecia areata. Across the study: At a dose of 5 to 10 mg twice daily, oral tofacitinib was given to treated patients.

RNA extraction was followed by reverse transcription into cDNA, which acted as the sequencing template. Profiled with immunoSEQ multiplex PCR; TCRdb holds only in-frame clones, not every one. The sample lists some 11,000 clones; 50% to 60% were seen once. The V and J ends lost 6 bases and 6 bases respectively, with 19 bases between them. The CDR3 contains 15 residues. Germline V gene lookup returns CDR1 SEHNR and CDR2 FQNEAQ (reference sequence). Study-wide findings and caveats: Besides other cells, scalp samples also yield sequences of resident alphabeta T cells from normal skin. Lesional scalp, notably in alopecia totalis/universalis, had clonality above that of normal scalp. Mouse data revealed clearer TCR sharing than patient data did, a gap possibly tied to HLA.

Samples from alopecia areata patients were lesional scalp punch biopsies and peripheral blood. The rearrangement joins TRBV7-9 to TRBJ2-3; tentatively, D is TRBD1 or TRBD2 (5 bases each). The specimen was skin. The TCR was taken from a human donor with alopecia areata. CDR3 bases: TGTGCCAGCAGTCCTATTGGGGGAGTGGGCGATACGCAGTATTTT. This translates into CASSPIGGVGDTQYF.